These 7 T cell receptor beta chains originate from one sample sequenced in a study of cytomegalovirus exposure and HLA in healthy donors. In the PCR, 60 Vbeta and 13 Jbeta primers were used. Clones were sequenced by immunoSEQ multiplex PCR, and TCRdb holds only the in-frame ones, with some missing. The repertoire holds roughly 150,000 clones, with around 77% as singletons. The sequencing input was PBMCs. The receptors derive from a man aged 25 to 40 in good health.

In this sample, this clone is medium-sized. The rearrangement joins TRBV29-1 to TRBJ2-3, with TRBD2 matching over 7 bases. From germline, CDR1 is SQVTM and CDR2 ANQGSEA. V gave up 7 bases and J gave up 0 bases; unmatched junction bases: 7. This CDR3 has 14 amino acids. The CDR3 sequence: CSAGGRSSTDTQYF. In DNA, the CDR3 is TGCAGCGCGGGGGGTCGGAGCAGCACAGATACGCAGTATTTT.

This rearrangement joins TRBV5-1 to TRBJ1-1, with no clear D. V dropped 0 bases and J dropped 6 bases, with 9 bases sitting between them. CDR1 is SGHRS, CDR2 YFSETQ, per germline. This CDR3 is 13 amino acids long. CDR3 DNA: TGCGCCAGCAGCTTGGGTGGCGGTCCTGAAGCTTTCTTT. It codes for CASSLGGGPEAFF.

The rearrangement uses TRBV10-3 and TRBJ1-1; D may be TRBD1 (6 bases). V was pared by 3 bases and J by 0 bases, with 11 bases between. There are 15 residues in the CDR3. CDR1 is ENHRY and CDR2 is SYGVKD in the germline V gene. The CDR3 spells CAISEPGQLNTEAFF. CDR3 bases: TGTGCCATCAGTGAACCCGGACAGCTGAACACTGAAGCTTTCTTT.

CDR3 coding DNA: TGTGCCAGCAGCGCAGGACAGGGGGGAGGGCAGTACTTC. The encoded protein is CASSAGQGGGQYF. The chain is built from TRBV13 and TRBJ2-7; 10 nucleotides align to TRBD1. Germline V lookup: CDR1 PRHDT, CDR2 FYEKMQ (reference sequence). The CDR3 length is 13 residues. The J segment lost 9 bases and the V segment lost 5 bases, leaving 7 bases of the junction unmatched.

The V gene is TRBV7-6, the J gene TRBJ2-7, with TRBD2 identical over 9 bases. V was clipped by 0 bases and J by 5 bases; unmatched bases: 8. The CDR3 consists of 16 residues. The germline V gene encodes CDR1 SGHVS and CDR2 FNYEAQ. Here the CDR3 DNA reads TGTGCCAGCAGCTTAGCGGCGGGAGGGCCTGACAACGAGCAGTACTTC. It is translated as CASSLAAGGPDNEQYF. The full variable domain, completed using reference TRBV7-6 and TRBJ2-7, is GAGVSQSPRYKVTKRGQDVALRCDPISGHVSLYWYRQALGQGPEFLTYFNYEAQQDKSGLPNDRFSAERPEGSISTLTIQRTEQRDSAMYRCASSLAAGGPDNEQYFGPGTRLTVT.

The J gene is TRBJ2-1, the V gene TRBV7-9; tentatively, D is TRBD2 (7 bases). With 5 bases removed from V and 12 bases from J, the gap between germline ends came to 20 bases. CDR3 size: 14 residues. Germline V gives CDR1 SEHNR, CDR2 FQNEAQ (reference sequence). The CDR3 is CASSISGTSGGQFF. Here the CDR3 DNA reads TGTGCCAGCAGCATAAGCGGGACATCCGGGGGGCAGTTCTTC.

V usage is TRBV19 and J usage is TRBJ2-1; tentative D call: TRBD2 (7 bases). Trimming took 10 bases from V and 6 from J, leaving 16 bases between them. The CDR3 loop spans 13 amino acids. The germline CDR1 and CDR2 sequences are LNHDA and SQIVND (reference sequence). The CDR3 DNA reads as TGTGCCACCAGCGGGACAATGTTCAATGAGCAGTTCTTC. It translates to CATSGTMFNEQFF.